This T cell receptor (beta chain) originates from a study of T cells after yellow fever vaccination. Study-wide findings and caveats: Though weaker, the secondary response peaked faster, on day 5 versus 15. Detected again after the booster were most primary-vaccination clones, at approximately 95% CD4 and 80% to 90% CD8.

The CDR3 totals 14 residues. The germline V and J ends were trimmed by 0 bases and 0 bases, with 7 bases remaining between them. The germline V gene encodes CDR1 DFQATT and CDR2 SNEGSKA (reference sequence). TCRdb passed the 5' RACE reads through MiXCR, listing each CDR3 protein once. The top ten hold about 0.51% of the sample, which has roughly 250,000 distinct CDR3 sequences, under 15% seen once. This clonotype was counted a few times. Antigen specificity is unknown. This TCR came from a man aged 25-45 years who received the YFV17D yellow fever vaccine. This specimen consisted of CD4+ T cells sorted from PBMCs, obtained 45 days after the yellow fever booster vaccination. The chain recombines TRBV20-1 with TRBJ2-3; tentatively, D is TRBD1 (6 bases). The CDR3 sequence is CSARDQGSTDTQYF. Here the CDR3 DNA reads TGCAGTGCTAGAGATCAGGGGAGCACAGATACGCAGTATTTT.